This record covers a single T cell receptor (beta chain). The antigen is undetermined. This record belongs to a study of cytomegalovirus exposure and HLA in healthy donors. Study-wide context: Of approximately 400 genotyped donors, about 80% clustered with self-reported Caucasian donors.

J gave up 6 bases and V 5 bases, and 10 bases lay outside the gene matches. From germline, CDR1 is MNHEY and CDR2 SVGAGI. The length of the CDR3 is 14 residues. Overall study findings and caveats: It was reportedly the case that the classifier diagnosed cytomegalovirus status with high specificity and sensitivity.

The primer mix had 60 Vbeta and 13 Jbeta primers. Generated by immunoSEQ multiplex PCR, the TCRdb table keeps only in-frame clones and is missing some. In the table there are about 150,000 clones, around 70% of which are singletons. The clonotype was recovered from a woman in her sixties or seventies in good health and CMV-seropositive. Sequencing input: PBMCs. The chain is built from TRBV6-5 and TRBJ2-7, with 7 nucleotides matching TRBD2. The CDR3 sequence: CASSRTRGIGEQYF. The CDR3 DNA reads TGTGCCAGCAGTAGGACTAGAGGGATTGGCGAGCAGTACTTC.